This T cell receptor (beta chain) is from a study of T cell responses to AZD1222 COVID-19 vaccine. Study results and caveats: Clonal diversity was possibly underestimated, and white British individuals and females predominated among donors. Spike-specific TCR breadth and depth grew following two AZD1222 doses.

The assay was immunoSEQ multiplex PCR, and TCRdb's table has in-frame clones only and misses some. The sample includes 85,000 to 90,000 clones, more than 75% of them seen just once. Comments on this clone: Its antigen remains unidentified.

The sequenced sample was peripheral blood, obtained on day 0 of MenACWY control vaccination. This clonotype was obtained from an adult in good health.

The CDR3 DNA follows: TGTGCCAGCAGCGTCCTCCCGGGGGGGGGCGAGCAGTACTTC. Its translation is CASSVLPGGGEQYF. The rearrangement uses TRBV9 and TRBJ2-7; 8 bases align to TRBD2. The CDR3 consists of 14 residues. Per germline, CDR1 SGDLS and CDR2 YYNGEE. The J segment lost 6 bases and the V segment lost 2 bases, leaving 7 bases of the junction unmatched. Full variable domain (remainder filled in from reference TRBV9 and TRBJ2-7): DSGVTQTPKHLITATGQRVTLRCSPRSGDLSVYWYQQSLDQGLQFLIQYYNGEERAKGNILERFSAQQFPDLHSELNLSSLELGDSALYFCASSVLPGGGEQYFGPGTRLTVT.